One and the same sample provided the 7 T cell receptor beta chains below, sequenced in a study of control samples from healthy donors and cancer patients. Assay: immunoSEQ multiplex PCR; the TCRdb copy retains only in-frame clones and omits some. The sample lists some 110,000 clones, roughly 93% occurring once. Sequencing was done on a sample of blood. These receptors were obtained from a man aged 25 to 40 in good health.

V usage is TRBV12-3 or TRBV12-4 and J usage is TRBJ1-5; D is possibly TRBD1 (5 bases). Deletions cut 6 bases from V and 6 bases from J, with 12 bases between. CDR3 length: 13 amino acids. CDR3 sequence reads: CASRMGRSQPQHF. The CDR3 DNA is TGTGCCAGCAGAATGGGACGGAGTCAGCCCCAGCATTTT.

V usage is TRBV28 and J usage is TRBJ2-3; D gene ambiguous. V was cut by 2 bases and J by 0 bases, with 12 bases left in between. CDR3 size: 16 residues. Germline CDR1 and CDR2: MDHEN and SYDVKM. CDR3 region: CASSLNSVFSTDTQYF. In nucleotides, the CDR3 is TGTGCCAGCAGTTTAAATAGTGTTTTTAGCACAGATACGCAGTATTTT.

The rearrangement joins TRBV4-1 to TRBJ2-5; TRBD1 or TRBD2 may be the D gene (7 bases each). This CDR3 spans 17 amino acids. Trimming shortened V by 3 bases and J by 5 bases, and 22 bases separated the two germline ends. Looked up from germline, CDR1 is MGHRA and CDR2 is YSYEKL. The CDR3, as DNA: TGCGCCAGCAGCCAGGAGGGGGGAGGGGGCGAACGGGAGACCCAGTACTTC. This gives the protein CASSQEGGGGERETQYF.

The V call is TRBV5-6, the J call TRBJ1-2; no firm D call. Germline V gene data show CDR1 as SGHDT and CDR2 as YYEEEE. The V end was cut by 2 bases, the J end by 0 bases, with 11 bases between. This CDR3 region has 15 residues. CDR3 sequence reads: CASSFRGITNYGYTF. In DNA, the CDR3 is TGTGCCAGCAGCTTTAGAGGGATTACTAACTATGGCTACACCTTC.

The chain has TRBV9 and TRBJ1-3, with unresolved D. CDR3 length equals 16 residues. V was clipped by 4 bases and J by 1 base, with 15 bases between them. CDR1 and CDR2 from the germline V gene are SGDLS and YYNGEE. The CDR3 nucleotides read TGTGCCAGCAGCTCGCGGGGAGGGCAGTCTGGAAACACCATATATTTT. This sequence encodes CASSSRGGQSGNTIYF.

V is TRBV19 and J is TRBJ1-1; D remains unclear. V lost 3 bases to trimming and J lost 6 bases, with 11 bases between them. Germline-derived CDR1 and CDR2 are LNHDA and SQIVND (reference sequence). This CDR3 has 13 amino acids. The CDR3 DNA reads TGTGCCAGTAGTATGTCCGGAGGCGCTGAAGCTTTCTTT. Protein: CASSMSGGAEAFF. Full variable domain (rest looked up from reference TRBV19 and TRBJ1-1): DGGITQSPKYLFRKEGQNVTLSCEQNLNHDAMYWYRQDPGQGLRLIYYSQIVNDFQKGDIAEGYSVSREKKESFPLTVTSAQKNPTAFYLCASSMSGGAEAFFGQGTRLTVV.

In nucleotides, the CDR3 is TGTGCCACCAGCCGACTAGCGGGGAAGGATACGCAGTATTTT. Protein: CATSRLAGKDTQYF. The genes are TRBV15 and TRBJ2-3; 11 nucleotides agree with TRBD2. V was pared by 5 bases and J by 6 bases, with 4 bases of the junction left unmatched. The CDR3 runs 14 residues. Per the germline V gene, CDR1 is LNHNV and CDR2 is YYDKDF (reference sequence).